The source of this T cell receptor beta chain is a study of identical twins. Study outcomes and limitations: Models underestimated out-of-frame TCR alpha sharing in monozygotic twins.

A universal primer site was incorporated via template switching, and the cDNA contained unique molecular identifiers. TCRdb independently ran MiXCR on the 5' RACE reads; one entry per CDR3 protein. The table lists about 240,000 distinct CDR3 sequences, approximately 6.8% of them singletons, with under 6.5% in the top ten. About this clonotype itself: Its antigen is as yet unknown.

The CDR3 is 16 residues long. Trimming stripped 0 bases from V and 1 base from J, with 11 bases between. CDR1 MRHNA and CDR2 SNTAGT come from the germline V gene. These data also formed part of another study, on yellow fever vaccine responses in identical twins. Per that paper: Twins' vaccine T cell responses reportedly seemed partly convergent and partly personalized.

J is TRBJ2-3 and V is TRBV6-4; tentative D call: TRBD1 (6 bases). The receptor was derived from a young woman in good health. Sequencing used CD8+ T cells sorted from blood. The CDR3 sequence: CASSDSKGHGTDTQYF. In DNA form, the CDR3 reads TGTGCCAGCAGTGACTCGAAGGGACACGGCACAGATACGCAGTATTTT.